The subject of this entry is one TCR beta chain. Its antigen is still unknown. No base quality information exists; no much larger clone differs at one position. This sample is drawn from a study of T cell repertoires in cytomegalovirus infection (dated by TCRdb to the late 2010s). As for the study more broadly: Peptide stimulations targeted recently identified HLA-C-restricted CMV epitopes, whose presentation resists viral immunomodulation, together with well-studied HLA-B-restricted epitopes. Because public TCR beta signatures pointed to carriage of CMV infection together with the matching HLA type, the HLA type of each donor mattered for the analysis.

Per the germline V gene, SNHLY is the CDR1 and FYNNEI is the CDR2. V was cut back by 6 bases and J by 5 bases, leaving a gap of 22 bases between them. Its CDR3 holds 16 amino acids, cysteine through phenylalanine. The kept DNA is CDR3 alone, 48 bases in frame from the first base. The research as a whole found: The ex vivo response was dominated by HLA-C-restricted CMV-specific TCR beta clonotypes, which also provided the single most frequent clonotype in two of eight donors. In both this cohort and an independent approximately 350-donor cohort, the cumulative frequency of public TCR beta family members distinguished carriers of CMV infection plus the relevant HLA type.

The instrument given in TCRdb is Illumina HiSeq 1500. The public reads were quality trimmed at Q25 with fastp and then assembled into clones with MiXCR by TCRdb, keeping productive beta chains. Entries that share a CDR3 protein sequence are merged under the most common genes and DNA. The sample contains some 940,000 distinct CDR3 sequences, approximately 31% of them found a single time. In total, the top ten clones hold about an eighth of the sample. The treatment or condition label, read with the paper, signifies: in vitro stimulation with specific CMV peptide epitopes to enrich CMV-specific T cells.

Sequencing was performed on cultured CD8+ T cells from PBMCs, taken from culture after CMV antigen stimulation. The chain uses TRBV2 and TRBJ1-2; a tentative D call is TRBD1 (6 bases match). The sequence was obtained from a human donor in good health (CMV status not recorded). Some clones in this sample may be carry-over from other donors' samples. The bases are TGTGCCAGCAGAGGGCCTGAGATCAGGGGAGGATATGGCTACACCTTC. Translated, this gives CASRGPEIRGGYGYTF.